One sample yielded the 18 T cell receptor beta chains listed below, sequenced in a study of CD8 T cells in ankylosing spondylitis. Notes on the study in general: Typical of ankylosing spondylitis blood, it appeared, was a TCR beta motif of about eight highly homologous variants.

Using its own MiXCR run on the 5' RACE reads, TCRdb lists one record per CDR3 protein. The table has 500,000 to 550,000 distinct CDR3 sequences, about 13% seen once. No cognate antigen is known for these TCRs. Sample: blood, either unsorted or a sorted T cell fraction (not recorded which). The receptors shown here come from a male donor with ankylosing spondylitis.

V usage is TRBV20-1 and J usage is TRBJ2-7; D perhaps matches TRBD1 (6 bases). Trimming shortened V by 4 bases and J by 4 bases, and 8 bases separated the two germline ends. The germline CDR1 and CDR2 sequences are DFQATT and SNEGSKA (reference sequence). This CDR3 is built from 11 residues. The DNA of the CDR3 is TGCAGTGCTAAACAGGGTTACGAGCAGTACGTC. Its protein product is CSAKQGYEQYV.

This clonotype was recorded many times. The chain links TRBV4-1 to TRBJ2-1, with D possibly called TRBD1 or TRBD2 (5 bases each). Germline V lookup: CDR1 MGHRA, CDR2 YSYEKL. This CDR3 spans 17 amino acids. V lost 7 bases and J 8 bases, leaving 27 bases between the germline ends. CDR3 coding DNA: TGCGCCAGCACCTTAACCCCGTTGACAGCCAGAGGGGATGAGCAGTTCTTC. As protein: CASTLTPLTARGDEQFF.

This clonotype occurred a few times. This rearrangement joins TRBV20-1 to TRBJ2-5, with D tentatively TRBD2 (7 bases). Germline CDR1 and CDR2: DFQATT and SNEGSKA (reference sequence). The CDR3 length is 14 residues. Trimming cost V 6 bases and J 2 bases, with 16 bases left between them. This chain's CDR3 is CSAGRGKQQETQYF. CDR3 sequence (DNA): TGCAGTGCGGGGAGGGGGAAACAACAAGAGACCCAGTACTTC.

CDR3 residues: CASSLSWTGGSQPQHF. In nucleotides, the CDR3 is TGTGCCAGCAGTTTATCTTGGACGGGGGGCAGCCAGCCCCAGCATTTT. The V and J genes are TRBV27 and TRBJ1-5, with D possibly matching TRBD1 (6 bases). The V and J ends lost 0 bases and 7 bases respectively, with 16 bases between them. This CDR3 has 16 amino acids. Germline V gives CDR1 MNHEY, CDR2 SMNVEV (reference sequence).

The rearrangement joins TRBV12-3 or TRBV12-4 to TRBJ2-4; no clear D gene. Trimming stripped 0 bases from V and 1 base from J, with 10 bases between. The CDR3 runs to 16 residues. CDR3 DNA sequence: TGTGCCAGCAGTTTAGCAGGCCACTCGGCCAAAAACATTCAGTACTTC. It encodes CASSLAGHSAKNIQYF.

This clonotype has more than one count but fewer than ten. The genes are TRBV12-3 or TRBV12-4 and TRBJ2-1; 10 bases map to TRBD2. Germline trimming cut 6 bases from V and 9 bases from J; bases unmatched to any gene: 14. This CDR3 is built from 16 residues. CDR3 sequence reads: CASRLREREGLGEQFF. CDR3 sequence (DNA): TGTGCCAGCAGGCTAAGGGAGCGGGAGGGCCTTGGTGAGCAGTTCTTC.

This chain joins TRBV7-8 and TRBJ2-5; TRBD1 is a possible D gene (5 bases). The CDR3 is 14 residues long. V lost 5 bases and J lost 9, with 19 bases in between. CDR1 is SGHVS and CDR2 is FQNEAQ in the germline V gene. The CDR3 here is CASSETDSLRAQYF. The CDR3 DNA reads TGTGCCAGCAGCGAAACTGATTCCCTCAGGGCCCAGTACTTC.

The J gene is TRBJ2-1, the V gene TRBV6-1, with 10 nucleotides matching TRBD2. V lost 6 bases and J lost 5; bases outside the gene matches: 7. Germline CDR1 is MNHNS and CDR2 is SASEGT. The CDR3 loop spans 15 amino acids. CDR3 sequence (DNA): TGTGCCAGCAGGGGAGCGGGAGGGCCACACAATGAGCAGTTCTTC. This gives the protein CASRGAGGPHNEQFF.

This clonotype was seen a few times. V is TRBV3-1 and J is TRBJ2-1, with 10 bases matching TRBD1. V lost 3 bases and J lost 9; bases outside the gene matches: 11. Per the germline V gene, CDR1 is LGHDT and CDR2 is YNNKEL (reference sequence). The CDR3 extends over 16 amino acids. CDR3 coding DNA: TGTGCCAGCAGCCAGATACGGGACAGGGGATCCCCTGAGCAGTTCTTC. This sequence encodes CASSQIRDRGSPEQFF.

This clonotype showed up just a few times. The chain combines TRBV2 with TRBJ2-1, with D possibly matching TRBD2 (6 bases). CDR1 and CDR2 (germline): SNHLY, FYNNEI. V lost 3 bases to trimming and J lost 3 bases, with 9 bases between them. The CDR3 consists of 14 residues. The CDR3 nucleotides read TGTGCCAGCAGTGAGCTGGGGGGCTACAATGAGCAGTTCTTC. Translation: CASSELGGYNEQFF.

Only a few counts were recorded for this clonotype. The chain recombines TRBV12-3 or TRBV12-4 with TRBJ2-1; tentatively, D is TRBD2 (6 bases). The V end lost 2 bases, the J end lost 9 bases, and 11 bases lay between the germline ends. This CDR3 region has 13 residues. CDR3 loop: CASSLREWSEQFF. Here the CDR3 DNA reads TGTGCCAGCAGTTTACGGGAGTGGAGTGAGCAGTTCTTC.

The gene calls are TRBV15 and TRBJ1-5; maybe TRBD1 (5 bases). CDR1 and CDR2 from the germline V gene are LNHNV and YYDKDF (reference sequence). This CDR3 has 13 amino acids. V was trimmed by 3 bases and J by 8 bases, leaving 11 bases between them. The CDR3 reads CATSSAPGEPQHF. The DNA for the CDR3 is TGTGCCACCAGCAGCGCACCGGGGGAGCCCCAGCATTTT. The full variable domain, with the rest looked up from reference TRBV15 and TRBJ1-5, is DAMVIQNPRYQVTQFGKPVTLSCSQTLNHNVMYWYQQKSSQAPKLLFHYYDKDFNNEADTPDNFQSRRPNTSFCFLDIRSPGLGDTAMYLCATSSAPGEPQHFGDGTRLSIL.

The chain uses TRBV7-2 and TRBJ2-5; 12 bases map to TRBD1. Germline CDR1 and CDR2: SGHTA and FQGNSA. CDR3 length: 20 residues. Trimming took 4 bases from V and 2 from J; bases not matched to a gene: 17. The CDR3 region has the DNA TGTGCCAGCAGCTCAGCACTTCCTAAGCGGGACAGGGGGCAACAAGAGACCCAGTACTTC. It is translated as CASSSALPKRDRGQQETQYF.

The chain uses TRBV14 and TRBJ2-7; a possible D gene is TRBD1 (6 bases). Per germline, CDR1 SGHDN and CDR2 FVKESK. The V end lost 2 bases, the J end lost 2 bases, and 10 bases lay between the germline ends. The CDR3 runs 14 residues. CDR3 residues: CASSQRDKTYEQYF. CDR3 sequence (DNA): TGTGCCAGCAGCCAAAGGGACAAGACCTACGAGCAGTACTTC.

The CDR3 is CSVQVRNIQYF. In nucleotides, the CDR3 is TGCAGCGTTCAGGTCCGAAACATTCAGTACTTC. The rearrangement links TRBV29-1 to TRBJ2-4; D gene ambiguous. The CDR3 contains 11 residues. Germline V gene lookup returns CDR1 SQVTM and CDR2 ANQGSEA. With 5 bases removed from V and 6 bases from J, the gap between germline ends came to 8 bases.

In its sample, this clonotype was seen a few times. The chain is built from TRBV12-3 or TRBV12-4 and TRBJ2-6, with 7 positions matching TRBD1. After removal of 4 bases from V and 0 bases from J, the junction contained 12 bases not matched to a gene. The CDR3 has 19 residues. The CDR3 spells CASSSAEGTASSGANVLTF. The DNA for the CDR3 is TGTGCCAGCAGTTCAGCCGAGGGGACAGCGAGCTCTGGGGCCAACGTCCTGACTTTC.

There are a few counts of this clonotype. The rearrangement links TRBV3-1 to TRBJ1-6; D is undetermined. CDR1 and CDR2 from the germline V gene are LGHDT and YNNKEL (reference sequence). Trimming removed 0 bases at V and 10 bases at J, with 13 bases between. CDR3 length: 15 residues. The CDR3 DNA reads TGTGCCAGCAGCCAAGATCGATTGCTTTGGTCACCCCTCCACTTT. Its translation is CASSQDRLLWSPLHF.

The table lists this clonotype with many counts. The rearrangement links TRBV12-3 or TRBV12-4 to TRBJ1-1; D gene ambiguous. The CDR3 has 10 residues. V was trimmed by 8 bases and J by 7 bases, leaving 8 bases between them. In nucleotides, the CDR3 is TGTGCCAGCGGCACAGATGAAGCTTTCTTT. This sequence encodes CASGTDEAFF.